A single sample is the source of the 26 T cell receptor beta chains below, sequenced in a study of T-cell memory formation after mild COVID-19. Each CDR3 protein is one row after TCRdb ran MiXCR on the 5' RACE reads. The sample has approximately 260,000 distinct CDR3 sequences, roughly 17% seen once; the top ten hold 22%. The sample taken for sequencing was PBMCs or a T cell subset sorted from them (not recorded which). These receptors originate from a man between 18 and 35 years old who had mild COVID-19 (a few samples of this study predate the infection). Cell type and time point are not known.

This clonotype was counted a few times. The chain carries TRBV5-5 and TRBJ2-5; D is unclear. The CDR3 covers 13 residues. In germline, CDR1 is SGHKS, CDR2 YYEKEE (reference sequence). V lost 4 bases and J lost 3, with 10 bases in between. The CDR3 nucleotides read TGTGCCAGCAGCCGCTATGCGGAAGAGACCCAGTACTTC. Translation gives CASSRYAEETQYF. Full variable domain (remainder filled in from reference TRBV5-5 and TRBJ2-5): DAGVTQSPTHLIKTRGQQVTLRCSPISGHKSVSWYQQVLGQGPQFIFQYYEKEERGRGNFPDRFSARQFPNYSSELNVNALLLGDSALYLCASSRYAEETQYFGPGTRLLVL.

The table lists this clonotype with a few counts. The chain employs TRBV5-1 and TRBJ2-5, with D possibly matching TRBD2 (5 bases). In germline, CDR1 is SGHRS, CDR2 YFSETQ. The CDR3 spans 16 residues. Between the trimmed V and J ends, which lost 0 bases and 5 bases, there was a span of 17 bases. CDR3 sequence reads: CASSLAGGTTGETQYF. CDR3 nucleotides: TGCGCCAGCAGCTTGGCCGGAGGCACCACGGGGGAGACCCAGTACTTC.

The CDR3 sequence is CASSLRPGLMQEKLFF. The CDR3 nucleotides read TGTGCCAGCAGCCTCCGTCCGGGACTAATGCAAGAAAAACTGTTTTTT. V and J are TRBV7-6 and TRBJ1-4, with D possibly TRBD1 on 5 matching bases. Germline loops: CDR1 SGHVS, CDR2 FNYEAQ. The V gene lost 5 bases and the J gene lost 8 bases, with 21 bases spanning the gap. The length of the CDR3 is 16 residues.

Only a few counts were recorded for this clonotype. The chain is built from TRBV5-5 and TRBJ1-2; D is uncertain. Germline CDR1 and CDR2: SGHKS and YYEKEE (reference sequence). V gave up 0 bases and J gave up 0 bases, with 6 bases separating them. The CDR3 has 14 amino acids. The chain's CDR3 is CASSLGRTNYGYTF. DNA for the CDR3: TGTGCCAGCAGCTTGGGACGGACTAACTATGGCTACACCTTC.

V usage is TRBV11-2 and J usage is TRBJ2-1; the match to TRBD1 covers 9 bases. Germline V gene sequence: CDR1 SGHAT, CDR2 FQNNGV. The CDR3 totals 15 residues. V gave up 4 bases and J gave up 9 bases; unmatched junction bases: 10. The CDR3 here is CASSSTGGGLGEQFF. DNA of the CDR3: TGTGCCAGCAGCTCAACAGGGGGCGGATTAGGTGAGCAGTTCTTC. The whole variable domain, remainder taken from reference TRBV11-2 and TRBJ2-1, is EAGVAQSPRYKIIEKRQSVAFWCNPISGHATLYWYQQILGQGPKLLIQFQNNGVVDDSQLPKDRFSAERLKGVDSTLKIQPAKLEDSAVYLCASSSTGGGLGEQFFGPGTRLTVL.

CDR3 coding DNA: TGCAGCGTTGATCAGGGGAACCAAGAGACCCAGTACTTC. It codes for CSVDQGNQETQYF. The chain carries TRBV29-1 and TRBJ2-5; tentative D call: TRBD1 (6 bases). CDR1 SQVTM and CDR2 ANQGSEA come from the germline V gene. V shed 3 bases and J shed 0 bases, with 8 bases lying between them. The CDR3 runs 13 residues.

This clonotype was recorded only once. The rearrangement uses TRBV10-3 and TRBJ1-1; D ambiguous. The V end was cut by 6 bases, the J end by 5 bases, with 22 bases between. Germline V gives CDR1 ENHRY, CDR2 SYGVKD. This CDR3 contains 16 residues. The CDR3 sequence: CAISKTYLPPGTEAFF. The CDR3 bases are TGTGCCATCAGCAAGACTTACCTTCCCCCGGGGACTGAAGCTTTCTTT.

This clonotype was seen only a few times. This chain uses TRBV15 with TRBJ1-5; no firm D call. The CDR3 contains 16 residues. Trimming shortened V by 1 base and J by 3 bases, and 13 bases separated the two germline ends. Germline CDR1 and CDR2: LNHNV and YYDKDF (reference sequence). CDR3 region: CATSRAGFPNNQPQHF. DNA of the CDR3: TGTGCCACCAGCAGAGCGGGGTTCCCAAACAATCAGCCCCAGCATTTT.

There are a few counts of this clonotype. V and J are TRBV3-1 and TRBJ1-4; no clear D gene. Trimming pared 1 base from V and 0 bases from J, leaving 6 bases between. The CDR3 totals 15 residues. CDR1 is LGHDT, CDR2 YNNKEL, per germline (reference sequence). The CDR3 region has the DNA TGTGCCAGCAGCCAAGCGTATGCAACTAATGAAAAACTGTTTTTT. This gives the protein CASSQAYATNEKLFF.

This clonotype was picked up a small number of times. The chain recombines TRBV5-6 with TRBJ2-5, with 11 bases identical to TRBD2. CDR3 size: 15 residues. V shed 2 bases, J shed 3 bases, and the junction held 3 bases outside the gene matches. Germline V gene sequence: CDR1 SGHDT, CDR2 YYEEEE. This chain's CDR3 is CASSLSGLAEETQYF. Written as DNA, the CDR3 is TGTGCCAGCAGCTTATCGGGACTAGCGGAAGAGACCCAGTACTTC. Complete variable domain (other parts from reference TRBV5-6 and TRBJ2-5): DAGVTQSPTHLIKTRGQQVTLRCSPKSGHDTVSWYQQALGQGPQFIFQYYEEEERQRGNFPDRFSGHQFPNYSSELNVNALLLGDSALYLCASSLSGLAEETQYFGPGTRLLVL.

This clonotype was counted a few times. The chain combines TRBV7-2 with TRBJ2-5, with D unresolved. The CDR3 runs to 14 residues. Trimming stripped 2 bases from V and 4 bases from J, with 11 bases between. Germline V CDR1 and CDR2: SGHTA, FQGNSA. CDR3 nucleotides: TGTGCCAGCAGCTTAAACCAAGGGATAGAGACCCAGTACTTC. Its translation: CASSLNQGIETQYF. Based on the CDR3 plus reference TRBV7-2 and TRBJ2-5, the full variable domain is GAGVSQSPSNKVTEKGKDVELRCDPISGHTALYWYRQSLGQGLEFLIYFQGNSAPDKSGLPSDRFSAERTGGSVSTLTIQRTQQEDSAVYLCASSLNQGIETQYFGPGTRLLVL.

This clonotype was counted only a few times. V is TRBV12-3 or TRBV12-4 and J is TRBJ1-5; 7 bases are shared with TRBD1. The CDR3 length is 15 residues. V lost 7 bases to trimming and J lost 4 bases; unmatched junction nucleotides: 10. CDR3 region: CASNPGDRGNQPQHF. The CDR3 bases are TGTGCCAGCAACCCCGGGGACAGAGGGAATCAGCCCCAGCATTTT.

The chain links TRBV5-1 to TRBJ2-2, with D possibly matching TRBD1 (6 bases). Per germline, CDR1 SGHRS and CDR2 YFSETQ. V shed 6 bases and J shed 3 bases, with 15 bases lying between them. The CDR3 has 15 residues. CDR3 loop: CASTLRAGDTGELFF. In DNA, the CDR3 is TGCGCCAGCACCCTCAGAGCAGGGGACACCGGGGAGCTGTTTTTT.

This clonotype occurred a few times. The chain combines TRBV27 with TRBJ1-1; 8 nucleotides line up with TRBD1. The CDR3 totals 14 residues. The ends lost 6 bases at V and 1 base at J; junction bases unmatched: 4. Germline values: CDR1 MNHEY, CDR2 SMNVEV (reference sequence). Written as DNA, the CDR3 is TGTGCCAGCAGATCGACAGGGGAGAACACTGAAGCTTTCTTT. It is translated as CASRSTGENTEAFF.

V is TRBV4-1 and J is TRBJ1-3; D remains unclear. The CDR3 is 14 residues long. The V end lost 5 bases, the J end lost 0 bases, and 8 bases lay between the germline ends. Germline CDR1 and CDR2: MGHRA and YSYEKL. The CDR3 DNA sequence: TGCGCCAGCAGCGCGTGGGCCTCTGGAAACACCATATATTTT. Amino acid sequence: CASSAWASGNTIYF.

J is TRBJ1-1 and V is TRBV6-6; D unresolved. Germline V gives CDR1 MNHNY, CDR2 SVGAGI (reference sequence). V was clipped by 0 bases and J by 10 bases, with 15 bases between them. This CDR3 is 14 amino acids long. In DNA form, the CDR3 reads TGTGCCAGCAGTTACTCGGTCCCCGCTCTAGTAGCTTTCTTT. It is translated as CASSYSVPALVAFF.

The chain combines TRBV6-1 with TRBJ1-1, with D perhaps TRBD1 (5 bases). The germline V gene encodes CDR1 MNHNS and CDR2 SASEGT. The CDR3 is 16 residues long. The V gene lost 8 bases and the J gene lost 0 bases, with 19 bases spanning the gap. CDR3 coding DNA: TGTGCCAGCGCACCCCGGGACTCCTTCATGAACACTGAAGCTTTCTTT. Residues: CASAPRDSFMNTEAFF.

The V and J genes are TRBV12-3 or TRBV12-4 and TRBJ2-7; 8 nucleotides agree with TRBD1. The V gene end was trimmed by 3 bases and the J gene end by 6 bases; junction bases not matched to a gene: 4. The CDR3 loop spans 13 amino acids. In nucleotides, the CDR3 is TGTGCCAGCAGTTTGGTCACAGGGGGCGAGCAGTACGTC. Translated, it gives CASSLVTGGEQYV.

Here the CDR3 reads CASSPDTFLAKNIQYF. As DNA, the CDR3 is TGTGCCAGCTCACCCGACACATTTCTAGCCAAAAACATTCAGTACTTC. The chain couples TRBV18 to TRBJ2-4; D is undetermined. V gave up 3 bases and J gave up 0 bases, with 12 bases separating them. The CDR3 sequence is 16 residues long. Germline V gives CDR1 KGHSH, CDR2 LQKENI.

The CDR3 sequence is CASSLGAGTTYTF. In nucleotides, the CDR3 is TGTGCCAGCAGCTTAGGCGCCGGCACCACCTACACCTTC. This chain links TRBV7-2 with TRBJ1-2; D remains ambiguous. Trimming pared 1 base from V and 10 bases from J, leaving 13 bases between. CDR1 is SGHTA and CDR2 is FQGNSA in the germline V gene. CDR3 length: 13 residues.

The rearrangement uses TRBV7-3 and TRBJ2-3; D gene ambiguous. This CDR3 is 14 amino acids long. Germline lookup yields CDR1 SGHTA and CDR2 FQGTGA. V was shortened by 4 bases and J by 3 bases, with 11 bases between the two germline ends. This CDR3 reads CASSSDPGTDTQYF. The CDR3 DNA reads as TGTGCCAGCAGCTCTGACCCAGGAACAGATACGCAGTATTTT.

The V call is TRBV7-3, the J call TRBJ1-6, with a weak D call TRBD1 (5 bases). Germline loops: CDR1 SGHTA, CDR2 FQGTGA. V lost 5 bases to trimming and J lost 13 bases, with 15 bases between them. CDR3 length: 13 residues. Here the CDR3 DNA reads TGTGCCAGCAGCACAATTCAGGGTTCCCCCCTCCACTTT. Residues: CASSTIQGSPLHF.

The chain uses TRBV20-1 and TRBJ2-7; no clear D. Per germline, CDR1 DFQATT and CDR2 SNEGSKA (reference sequence). V lost 0 bases, J lost 4 bases, and 7 bases lay in between. This CDR3 is built from 12 residues. The CDR3 DNA sequence: TGCAGTGCTAGAGATCTTGGTTACGAGCAGTACTTC. Its protein product is CSARDLGYEQYF.

CDR3 DNA: TGCGCCAGCAGCCCTAGGACAGGGGAGGGCAATCAGCCCCAGCATTTT. It translates to CASSPRTGEGNQPQHF. The gene calls are TRBV4-1 and TRBJ1-5; 9 nucleotides align to TRBD1. J lost 2 bases, V lost 4 bases, and 6 bases had no gene match. The CDR3 extends over 16 amino acids. CDR1 MGHRA and CDR2 YSYEKL come from the germline V gene.

This clonotype was seen a few times. The J gene is TRBJ2-3, the V gene TRBV5-1, with D hard to call. Trimming left V 1 base short and J 6 bases short, with 15 bases between. CDR3 length: 15 residues. The V gene's germline CDR1 is SGHRS and CDR2 YFSETQ. The CDR3 bases are TGCGCCAGCAGCTTGTCTTACATATTACCTGATACGCAGTATTTT. Its protein product is CASSLSYILPDTQYF.

This clonotype was seen many times. The chain has TRBV2 and TRBJ2-7; maybe TRBD2 (5 bases). V gave up 5 bases and J gave up 4 bases, with 12 bases separating them. There are 13 residues in the CDR3. Germline V gene lookup returns CDR1 SNHLY and CDR2 FYNNEI. CDR3 bases: TGTGCCAGCAGTAGAACTCGGGGATACGAGCAGTACTTC. Translation gives CASSRTRGYEQYF.